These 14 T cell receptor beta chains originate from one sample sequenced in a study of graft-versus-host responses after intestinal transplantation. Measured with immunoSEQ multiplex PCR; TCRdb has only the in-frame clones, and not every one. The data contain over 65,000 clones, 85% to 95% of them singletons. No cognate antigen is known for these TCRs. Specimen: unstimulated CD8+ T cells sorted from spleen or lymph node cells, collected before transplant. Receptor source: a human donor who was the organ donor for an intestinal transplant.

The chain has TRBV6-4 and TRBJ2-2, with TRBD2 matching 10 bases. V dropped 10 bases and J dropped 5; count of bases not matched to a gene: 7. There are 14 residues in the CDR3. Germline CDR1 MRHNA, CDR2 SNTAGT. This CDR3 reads CAIPGLASTGELFF. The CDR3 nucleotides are TGTGCCATACCGGGACTAGCGTCGACCGGGGAGCTGTTTTTT.

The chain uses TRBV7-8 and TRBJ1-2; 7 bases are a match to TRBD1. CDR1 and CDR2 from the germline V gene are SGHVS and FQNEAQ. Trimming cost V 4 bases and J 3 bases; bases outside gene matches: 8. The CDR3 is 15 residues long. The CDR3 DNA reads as TGTGCCAGCAGCTGGTACAGGGGAGGGGACTATGGCTACACCTTC. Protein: CASSWYRGGDYGYTF.

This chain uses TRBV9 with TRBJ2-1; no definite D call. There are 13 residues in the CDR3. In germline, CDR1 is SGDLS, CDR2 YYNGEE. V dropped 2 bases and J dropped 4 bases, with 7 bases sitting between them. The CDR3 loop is CASSVKGYNEQFF. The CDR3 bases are TGTGCCAGCAGCGTCAAAGGGTACAATGAGCAGTTCTTC. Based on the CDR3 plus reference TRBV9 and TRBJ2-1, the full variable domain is DSGVTQTPKHLITATGQRVTLRCSPRSGDLSVYWYQQSLDQGLQFLIQYYNGEERAKGNILERFSAQQFPDLHSELNLSSLELGDSALYFCASSVKGYNEQFFGPGTRLTVL.

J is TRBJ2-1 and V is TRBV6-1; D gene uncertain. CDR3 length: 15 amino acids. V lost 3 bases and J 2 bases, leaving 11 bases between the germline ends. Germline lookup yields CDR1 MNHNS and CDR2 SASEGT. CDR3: CASSEEIGTYNEQFF. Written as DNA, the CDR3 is TGTGCCAGCAGTGAGGAAATTGGGACCTACAATGAGCAGTTCTTC.

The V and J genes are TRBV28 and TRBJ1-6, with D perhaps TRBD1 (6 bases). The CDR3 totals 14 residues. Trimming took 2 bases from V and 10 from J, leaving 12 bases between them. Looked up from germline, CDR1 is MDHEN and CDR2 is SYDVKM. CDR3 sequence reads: CASSLRGHLSPLHF. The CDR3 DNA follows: TGTGCCAGCAGTTTAAGGGGACACCTGTCACCCCTCCACTTT.

The CDR3 DNA sequence: TGCGCCAGCAGCCAAGATCCGGGACTAGCGGGGAGGGAGCAGTACTTC. Residues: CASSQDPGLAGREQYF. J is TRBJ2-7 and V is TRBV4-1; TRBD2 aligns across 13 bases. V dropped 0 bases and J dropped 7; count of bases not matched to a gene: 6. The CDR3 runs to 16 residues. Germline CDR1 MGHRA, CDR2 YSYEKL.

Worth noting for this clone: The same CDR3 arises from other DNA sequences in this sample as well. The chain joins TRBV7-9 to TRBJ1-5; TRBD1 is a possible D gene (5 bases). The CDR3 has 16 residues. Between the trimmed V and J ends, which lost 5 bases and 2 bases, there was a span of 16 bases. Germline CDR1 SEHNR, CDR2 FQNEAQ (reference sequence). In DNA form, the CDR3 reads TGTGCCAGCAGCGGAAGGGGACCTAGCGGCAATCAGCCCCAGCATTTT. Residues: CASSGRGPSGNQPQHF.

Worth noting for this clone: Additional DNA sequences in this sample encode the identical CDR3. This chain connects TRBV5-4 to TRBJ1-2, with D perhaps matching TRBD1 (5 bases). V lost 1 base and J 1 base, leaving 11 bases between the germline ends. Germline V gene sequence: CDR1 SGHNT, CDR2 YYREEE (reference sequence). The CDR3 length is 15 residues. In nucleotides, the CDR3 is TGTGCCAGCAGCTTGCCTGGACAAGTTAACTATGGCTACACCTTC. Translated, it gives CASSLPGQVNYGYTF.

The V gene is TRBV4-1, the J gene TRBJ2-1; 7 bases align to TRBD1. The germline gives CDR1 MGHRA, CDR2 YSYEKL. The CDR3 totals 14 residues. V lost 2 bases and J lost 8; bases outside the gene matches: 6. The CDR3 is CASSQLTGEDEQFF. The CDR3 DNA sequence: TGCGCCAGCAGCCAACTTACAGGGGAAGATGAGCAGTTCTTC.

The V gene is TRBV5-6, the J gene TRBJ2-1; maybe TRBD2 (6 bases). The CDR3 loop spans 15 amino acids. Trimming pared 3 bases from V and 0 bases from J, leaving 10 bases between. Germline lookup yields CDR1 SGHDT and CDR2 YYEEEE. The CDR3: CASSSPSDSYNEQFF. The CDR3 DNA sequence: TGTGCCAGCAGCTCTCCTAGCGACTCCTACAATGAGCAGTTCTTC.

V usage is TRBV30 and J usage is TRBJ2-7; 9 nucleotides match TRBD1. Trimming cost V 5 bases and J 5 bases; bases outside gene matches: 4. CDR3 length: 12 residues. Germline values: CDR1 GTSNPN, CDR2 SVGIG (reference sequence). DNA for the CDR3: TGTGCCTGGGGGACAGGGTATAACGAGCAGTACTTC. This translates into CAWGTGYNEQYF.

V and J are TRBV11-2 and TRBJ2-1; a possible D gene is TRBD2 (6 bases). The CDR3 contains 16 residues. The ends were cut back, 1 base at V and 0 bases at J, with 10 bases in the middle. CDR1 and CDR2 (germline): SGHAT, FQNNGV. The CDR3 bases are TGTGCCAGCAGCTTAGTTGTAGCGGCCTCCTACAATGAGCAGTTCTTC. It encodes CASSLVVAASYNEQFF.

The DNA for the CDR3 is TGTGCCAGCAGGATGGGGGCCGGGGAGCTGTTTTTT. It yields the protein CASRMGAGELFF. This chain links TRBV7-9 with TRBJ2-2, with D perhaps being TRBD1 or TRBD2 (5 bases each). Germline V CDR1 and CDR2: SEHNR, FQNEAQ (reference sequence). The CDR3 is 12 residues long. Deletions cut 6 bases from V and 6 bases from J, with 8 bases between.

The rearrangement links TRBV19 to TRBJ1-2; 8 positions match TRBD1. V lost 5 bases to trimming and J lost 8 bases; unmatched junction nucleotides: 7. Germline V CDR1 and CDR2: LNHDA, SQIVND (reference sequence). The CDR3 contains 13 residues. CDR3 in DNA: TGTGCCAGTAGTGTCAGGGGGCTTGGAGGCTACACCTTC. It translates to CASSVRGLGGYTF. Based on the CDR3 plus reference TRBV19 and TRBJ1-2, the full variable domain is DGGITQSPKYLFRKEGQNVTLSCEQNLNHDAMYWYRQDPGQGLRLIYYSQIVNDFQKGDIAEGYSVSREKKESFPLTVTSAQKNPTAFYLCASSVRGLGGYTFGSGTRLTVV.